This T cell receptor beta chain was captured by sequencing in a study of T cell responses to AZD1222 COVID-19 vaccine. Study observations and caveats: Baseline serostatus was positive in only a handful of AZD1222 recipients. Among vaccine-associated CD4 TCRs, coverage spanned spike, with dominance at 160-218 and 743-854. Donors in the cohort were predominantly white British and more often female, and clonal diversity was possibly underestimated.

Assay used: immunoSEQ multiplex PCR; TCRdb lists only in-frame clones, some missing. The table has around 84,000 clones, roughly 88% seen once. With regard to this clone: Its antigen remains unidentified.

This specimen was peripheral blood, taken on day 0 of AZD1222 vaccination. This clonotype was obtained from an adult in good health.

The CDR3 here is CASSVGQGDQPQHF. As DNA, the CDR3 is TGTGCCAGCAGTGTGGGACAGGGCGATCAGCCCCAGCATTTT. The chain joins TRBV2 to TRBJ1-5; the match to TRBD1 covers 9 bases. With 4 bases clipped from V and 5 bases from J, the junction kept 3 bases outside the gene matches. The CDR3 has 14 amino acids. Germline CDR1 reads SNHLY; CDR2 reads FYNNEI.